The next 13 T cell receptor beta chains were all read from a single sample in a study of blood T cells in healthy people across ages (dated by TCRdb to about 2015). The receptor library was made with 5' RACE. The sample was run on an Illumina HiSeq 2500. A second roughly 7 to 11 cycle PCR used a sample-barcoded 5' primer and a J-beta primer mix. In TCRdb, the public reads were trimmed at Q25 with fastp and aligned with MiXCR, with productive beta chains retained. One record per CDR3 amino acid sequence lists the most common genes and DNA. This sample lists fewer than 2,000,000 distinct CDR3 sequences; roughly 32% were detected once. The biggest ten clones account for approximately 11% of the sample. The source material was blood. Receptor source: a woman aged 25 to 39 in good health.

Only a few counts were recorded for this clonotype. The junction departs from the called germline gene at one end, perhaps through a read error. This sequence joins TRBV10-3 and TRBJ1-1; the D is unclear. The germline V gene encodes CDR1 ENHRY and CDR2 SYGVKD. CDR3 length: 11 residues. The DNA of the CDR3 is TGCGCCATCACTTCGGGAAGTGAGGCTTTCTTT. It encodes CAITSGSEAFF.

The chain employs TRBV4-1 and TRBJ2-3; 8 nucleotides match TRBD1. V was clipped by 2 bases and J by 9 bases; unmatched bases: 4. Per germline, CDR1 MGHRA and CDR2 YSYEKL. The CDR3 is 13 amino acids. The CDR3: CASSQTGDRTQYF. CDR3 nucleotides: TGCGCCAGCAGCCAAACGGGGGACAGGACGCAGTATTTT.

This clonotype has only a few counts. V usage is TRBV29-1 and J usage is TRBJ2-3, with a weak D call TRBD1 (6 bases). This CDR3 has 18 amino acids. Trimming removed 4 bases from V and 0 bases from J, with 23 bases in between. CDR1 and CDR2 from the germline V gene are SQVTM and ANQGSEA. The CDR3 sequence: CSVGGAEDGTISTDTQYF. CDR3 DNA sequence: TGCAGCGTTGGTGGGGCTGAGGACGGGACAATTAGCACAGATACGCAGTATTTT.

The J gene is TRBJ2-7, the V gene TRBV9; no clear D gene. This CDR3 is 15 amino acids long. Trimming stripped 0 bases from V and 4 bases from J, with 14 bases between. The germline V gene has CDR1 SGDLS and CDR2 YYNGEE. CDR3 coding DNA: TGTGCCAGCAGCGTAGCCTCCGAGGCTGGGTACGAGCAGTACTTC. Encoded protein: CASSVASEAGYEQYF.

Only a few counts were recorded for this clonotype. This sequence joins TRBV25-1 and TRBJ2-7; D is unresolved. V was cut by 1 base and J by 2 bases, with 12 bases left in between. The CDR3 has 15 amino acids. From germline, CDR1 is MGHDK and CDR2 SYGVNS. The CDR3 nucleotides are TGTGCCAGCAGTGAATTGTCTCAACCTCCCTACGAGCAGTACTTC. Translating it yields CASSELSQPPYEQYF.

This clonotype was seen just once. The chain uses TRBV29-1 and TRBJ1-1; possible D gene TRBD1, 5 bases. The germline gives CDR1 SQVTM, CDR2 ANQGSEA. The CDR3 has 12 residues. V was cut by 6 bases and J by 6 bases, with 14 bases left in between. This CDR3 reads CSVDQGTAEAFF. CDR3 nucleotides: TGCAGCGTCGACCAGGGTACCGCTGAAGCTTTCTTT.

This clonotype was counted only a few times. CDR3 in amino acids: CASSDTVGFWNTEAFF. DNA of the CDR3: TGTGCCAGCAGCGACACGGTAGGGTTTTGGAACACTGAAGCTTTCTTT. This rearrangement joins TRBV6-6 to TRBJ1-1; D ambiguous. In germline, CDR1 is MNHNY, CDR2 SVGAGI (reference sequence). V shed 6 bases and J shed 1 base, with 18 bases lying between them. This CDR3 comprises 16 residues.

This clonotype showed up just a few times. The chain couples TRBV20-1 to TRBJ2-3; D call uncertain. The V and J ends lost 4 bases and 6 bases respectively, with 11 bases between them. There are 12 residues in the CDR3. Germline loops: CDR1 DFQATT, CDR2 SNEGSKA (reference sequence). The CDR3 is CSAKGGLDTQYF. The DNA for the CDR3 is TGCAGTGCTAAGGGTGGGTTGGATACGCAGTATTTT.

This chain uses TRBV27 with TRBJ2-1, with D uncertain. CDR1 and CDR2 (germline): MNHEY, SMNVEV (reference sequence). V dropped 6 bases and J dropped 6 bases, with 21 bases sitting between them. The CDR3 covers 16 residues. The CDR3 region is CASRYYRTFWGNEQFF. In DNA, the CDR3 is TGTGCCAGCAGATACTACCGGACGTTTTGGGGCAATGAGCAGTTCTTC.

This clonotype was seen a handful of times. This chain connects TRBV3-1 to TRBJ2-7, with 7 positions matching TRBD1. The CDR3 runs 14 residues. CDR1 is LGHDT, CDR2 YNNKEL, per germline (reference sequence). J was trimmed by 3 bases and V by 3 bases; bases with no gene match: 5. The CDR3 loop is CASSHSTGVYEQYF. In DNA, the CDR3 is TGTGCCAGCAGCCACTCAACAGGGGTCTACGAGCAGTACTTC.

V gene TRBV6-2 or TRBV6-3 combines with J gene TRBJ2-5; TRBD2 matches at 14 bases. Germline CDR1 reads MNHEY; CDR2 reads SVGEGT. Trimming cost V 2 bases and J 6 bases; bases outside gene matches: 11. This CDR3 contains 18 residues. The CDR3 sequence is CASSYGRLAGGPIKTQYF. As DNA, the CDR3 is TGTGCCAGCAGTTACGGACGACTAGCGGGAGGGCCTATAAAGACCCAGTACTTC.

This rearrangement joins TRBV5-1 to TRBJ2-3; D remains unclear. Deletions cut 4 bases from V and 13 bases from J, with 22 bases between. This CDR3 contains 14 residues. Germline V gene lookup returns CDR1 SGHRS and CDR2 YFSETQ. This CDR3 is CASSTTVRSGLEYF. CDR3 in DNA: TGCGCCAGCAGCACCACCGTACGGTCAGGTTTGGAGTATTTT.

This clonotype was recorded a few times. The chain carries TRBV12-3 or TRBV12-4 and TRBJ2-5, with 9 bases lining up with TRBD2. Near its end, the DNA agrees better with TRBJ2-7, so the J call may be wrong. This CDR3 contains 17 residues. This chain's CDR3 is CASSLRGLAGRGGEQYF. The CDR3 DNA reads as TGTGCCAGCAGTTTGAGAGGCCTAGCGGGACGCGGCGGCGAGCAGTACTTC.